This T cell receptor (beta chain) was obtained from a study of T cells after yellow fever vaccination. TCRdb passed the 5' RACE reads through MiXCR, listing each CDR3 protein once. The sample includes 85,000 to 100,000 distinct CDR3 sequences, around 5.8% of them seen just once. V was clipped by 1 base and J by 0 bases; unmatched bases: 0. The CDR3 totals 16 residues. Germline CDR1 reads KGHSH; CDR2 reads LQKENI. The TCR originated in a young man who received the YFV17D yellow fever vaccine. This chain connects TRBV18 to TRBJ1-3, with 10 bases identical to TRBD1. Sequencing was performed on CD8+ T cells sorted from PBMCs, taken 10 days after the yellow fever booster vaccination. This chain's CDR3 is CASSPRTGGSGNTIYF. CDR3 DNA sequence: TGTGCCAGCTCACCACGGACAGGGGGCTCTGGAAACACCATATATTTT.